Listed below are T cell receptor beta chains from one sample, sequenced in a study of cytotoxic CD8 clonotypes in ibrutinib-treated CLL. Profiling relied on immunoSEQ multiplex PCR, and the TCRdb table lists in-frame clones only, not all of them. The sample yields over 110,000 clones, around 90% seen once. The specimen comprised PBMCs, sampled after 12 months of ibrutinib treatment. The receptor set was obtained from a human donor with chronic lymphocytic leukemia. Each CDR3 is given with its conserved first and last residue. The D gene is left open where the match is weak. Expanded clones are given a class, and other clones once, few, many or no size at all.

J gene: TRBJ2-7; V gene: TRBV15; clone size: NA; D gene: NA; CDR3 protein: CATSRVGGEQYF; CDR3 DNA: TGTGCCACCAGCAGAGTAGGGGGGGAGCAGTACTTC
J gene: TRBJ2-7; V gene: TRBV28; clone size: NA; D gene: TRBD2; CDR3 protein: CASSSRTSVSFEQYF; CDR3 DNA: TGTGCCAGCAGCTCCCGGACTAGCGTGTCATTCGAGCAGTACTTC
J gene: TRBJ2-1; V gene: TRBV20-1; clone size: few; D gene: NA; CDR3 protein: CSASPYEQFF; CDR3 DNA: TGCAGTGCTAGCCCCTATGAGCAGTTCTTC
J gene: TRBJ2-3; V gene: TRBV9; clone size: NA; D gene: NA; CDR3 protein: CASSGWDQSTDTQYF; CDR3 DNA: TGTGCCAGCAGCGGTTGGGACCAAAGCACAGATACGCAGTATTTT
J gene: TRBJ2-3; V gene: TRBV14; clone size: once; D gene: NA; CDR3 protein: CASSQEWRDTQYF; CDR3 DNA: TGTGCCAGCAGCCAAGAATGGCGAGATACGCAGTATTTT
J gene: TRBJ2-7; V gene: TRBV9; clone size: NA; D gene: TRBD2; CDR3 protein: CASSVESGGVEQYF; CDR3 DNA: TGTGCCAGCAGCGTAGAGAGCGGGGGCGTGGAGCAGTACTTC
J gene: TRBJ2-7; V gene: TRBV18; clone size: NA; D gene: NA; CDR3 protein: CASSPPQGEQYF; CDR3 DNA: TGTGCCAGCTCACCTCCCCAGGGGGAGCAGTACTTC
J gene: TRBJ1-1; V gene: TRBV7-6; clone size: NA; D gene: NA; CDR3 protein: CASSLGPGMNTEAFF; CDR3 DNA: TGTGCCAGCAGCTTAGGACCGGGGATGAACACTGAAGCTTTCTTT
J gene: TRBJ2-1; V gene: TRBV20-1; clone size: NA; D gene: NA; CDR3 protein: CRTLRGDEQFF; CDR3 DNA: TGCAGAACGCTCCGGGGAGACGAGCAGTTCTTC
J gene: TRBJ1-1; V gene: TRBV2; clone size: NA; D gene: TRBD1; CDR3 protein: CASIKTPRDRGQSFF; CDR3 DNA: TGTGCCAGCATTAAGACACCCCGGGACAGGGGGCAGTCGTTCTTT
J gene: TRBJ2-3; V gene: TRBV1; clone size: NA; D gene: NA; CDR3 protein: CTSSQVRTSGGSTDTQYF; CDR3 DNA: TGCACCAGCAGCCAAGTCAGGACTAGCGGGGGTAGCACAGATACGCAGTATTTT
J gene: TRBJ1-2; V gene: TRBV28; clone size: NA; D gene: NA; CDR3 protein: CASSLEVGKGYTF; CDR3 DNA: TGTGCCAGCAGTTTAGAAGTGGGTAAGGGCTACACCTTC
J gene: TRBJ1-1; V gene: TRBV4-1; clone size: NA; D gene: NA; CDR3 protein: CASSQAYGQIKEGTEAFF; CDR3 DNA: TGCGCCAGCAGCCAAGCATACGGACAGATTAAGGAAGGCACTGAAGCTTTCTTT
J gene: TRBJ1-4; V gene: TRBV7-2; clone size: NA; D gene: NA; CDR3 protein: CASSLVNQPYNEKLFF; CDR3 DNA: TGTGCCAGCAGCTTAGTGAATCAGCCCTATAATGAAAAACTGTTTTTT
J gene: TRBJ2-1; V gene: TRBV6-6; clone size: NA; D gene: TRBD1; CDR3 protein: CASIPAGGTDEQFF; CDR3 DNA: TGTGCCAGCATCCCCGCAGGGGGTACAGATGAGCAGTTCTTC
J gene: TRBJ2-1; V gene: TRBV7-2; clone size: NA; D gene: NA; CDR3 protein: CASSRGEARNEQFF; CDR3 DNA: TGTGCCAGCAGCCGCGGGGAGGCGCGGAATGAGCAGTTCTTC
J gene: TRBJ2-1; V gene: TRBV28; clone size: NA; D gene: NA; CDR3 protein: CASSVSTKAGQGEQFF; CDR3 DNA: TGTGCCAGCAGTGTATCGACTAAGGCGGGCCAAGGTGAGCAGTTCTTC
J gene: TRBJ2-7; V gene: TRBV28; clone size: NA; D gene: NA; CDR3 protein: CASSSILIGTYEQYF; CDR3 DNA: TGTGCCAGCAGTTCCATCCTAATAGGGACCTACGAGCAGTACTTC
J gene: TRBJ2-3; V gene: TRBV11-2; clone size: NA; D gene: TRBD1; CDR3 protein: CASSRDSVTDTQYF; CDR3 DNA: TGTGCCAGCAGCCGGGACAGCGTCACAGATACGCAGTATTTT
J gene: TRBJ2-7; V gene: TRBV14; clone size: NA; D gene: NA; CDR3 protein: CASSQVGQFYEQYF; CDR3 DNA: TGTGCCAGCAGCCAAGTAGGTCAGTTCTACGAGCAGTACTTC
J gene: TRBJ1-1; V gene: TRBV27; clone size: NA; D gene: TRBD1; CDR3 protein: CASSWDRLNTEAFF; CDR3 DNA: TGTGCCAGCAGTTGGGACAGACTGAACACTGAAGCTTTCTTT
J gene: TRBJ2-1; V gene: TRBV18; clone size: NA; D gene: NA; CDR3 protein: CASSPALVGVYNEQFF; CDR3 DNA: TGTGCCAGCTCACCAGCTCTAGTAGGAGTCTACAATGAGCAGTTCTTC
J gene: TRBJ2-3; V gene: TRBV30; clone size: NA; D gene: NA; CDR3 protein: CAWMGADTQYF; CDR3 DNA: TGTGCCTGGATGGGAGCAGATACGCAGTATTTT
J gene: TRBJ1-1; V gene: TRBV6-6; clone size: NA; D gene: NA; CDR3 protein: CASSATAEAFF; CDR3 DNA: TGTGCCAGCAGTGCGACGGCCGAAGCTTTCTTT
J gene: TRBJ1-5; V gene: TRBV6-6; clone size: NA; D gene: TRBD1; CDR3 protein: CASRIDRANQPQHF; CDR3 DNA: TGTGCCAGCAGGATCGACAGGGCCAATCAGCCCCAGCATTTT
J gene: TRBJ2-7; V gene: TRBV30; clone size: NA; D gene: NA; CDR3 protein: CAWRRGEIEQYF; CDR3 DNA: TGTGCCTGGAGACGTGGGGAAATCGAGCAGTACTTC